This TCR beta chain is drawn from a study of T cells in Graves' hyperthyroidism and ophthalmopathy. Study overall: Peripheral blood was collected at initial diagnosis, before any treatment. Notes on the study in general: Ophthalmopathy got predicted by the model a median 6.5 months before its onset.

This CDR3 is built from 14 residues. Trimming removed 5 bases from V and 4 bases from J; junction bases left unmatched: 6. Germline V gives CDR1 DFQATT, CDR2 SNEGSKA (reference sequence). Many counts were recorded for this clonotype. The antigen is not known. RNA transcripts provided the source from which TCR beta CDR3 regions were amplified. When the TCR CDR3 underwent first-round RT-PCR, the HTBI primer set was used. TCRdb re-derived calls from the multiplex PCR reads in MiXCR, one entry per CDR3 protein. The sample has 280,000 or so distinct CDR3 sequences; 20% to 30% are singletons. Predating any ophthalmopathy symptoms, the blood sample was taken at first hyperthyroidism diagnosis.

This receptor was obtained from a middle-aged man with Graves' hyperthyroidism that later progressed to Graves' ophthalmopathy. The chain carries TRBV20-1 and TRBJ2-7, with 12 bases lining up with TRBD2. What was sequenced was blood. This chain's CDR3 is CSAGTSGRIYEQYF. CDR3 nucleotides: TGCAGTGCTGGTACTAGCGGGAGGATTTACGAGCAGTACTTC.